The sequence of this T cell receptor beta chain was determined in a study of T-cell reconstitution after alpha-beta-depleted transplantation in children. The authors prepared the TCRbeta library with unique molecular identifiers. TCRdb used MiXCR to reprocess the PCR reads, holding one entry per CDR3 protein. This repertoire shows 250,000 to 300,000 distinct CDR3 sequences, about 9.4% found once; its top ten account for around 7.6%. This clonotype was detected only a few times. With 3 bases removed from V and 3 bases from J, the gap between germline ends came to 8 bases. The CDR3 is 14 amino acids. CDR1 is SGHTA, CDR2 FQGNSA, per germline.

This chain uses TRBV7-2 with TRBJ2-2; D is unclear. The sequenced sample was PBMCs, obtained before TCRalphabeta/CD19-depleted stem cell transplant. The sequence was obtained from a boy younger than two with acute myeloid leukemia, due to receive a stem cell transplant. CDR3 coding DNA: TGTGCCAGCAGCTTTGACTTCCACACCGGGGAGCTGTTTTTT. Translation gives CASSFDFHTGELFF.